The 21 T cell receptor beta chains given below trace back to one sample, sequenced in a study of read filtering for tumor transcriptome and immune sequencing. From around 0.4 ug of RNA, a library with molecular barcoded alpha/delta and beta/gamma adaptors was made. MiXCR was run by TCRdb on the reads, yielding one entry per CDR3 protein. Of 75,000 to 95,000 distinct CDR3 sequences listed, about a fifth are singletons. The sample was a population of CD138-negative cells sorted from bone marrow. Every receptor here comes from a donor aged 40 or over with multiple myeloma.

This clonotype was counted many times. This chain links TRBV5-4 with TRBJ1-5; the match to TRBD1 covers 7 bases. The length of the CDR3 is 16 residues. The junction had 9 bases not matched to a gene; V was cut back by 4 bases and J by 2 bases. CDR1 is SGHNT, CDR2 YYREEE, per germline (reference sequence). CDR3 protein: CASSNPTGSGNQPQHF. CDR3 nucleotides: TGTGCCAGCAGCAACCCGACAGGGTCGGGCAATCAGCCCCAGCATTTT.

Ten or more counts support this clonotype. The chain uses TRBV20-1 and TRBJ2-3; no clear D. V shed 0 bases and J shed 2 bases, with 15 bases lying between them. CDR1 and CDR2 (germline): DFQATT, SNEGSKA (reference sequence). This CDR3 spans 16 amino acids. The CDR3 sequence is CSARDLPRTNTDTQYF. The CDR3 coding sequence is TGCAGTGCTAGAGATCTTCCTCGTACCAACACAGATACGCAGTATTTT.

This clonotype appeared a single time. Possible read error: a much larger clone is one base away. The chain links TRBV28 to TRBJ2-2; 7 bases agree with TRBD1. CDR3 length: 19 amino acids. Germline trimming cut 6 bases from V and 6 bases from J; bases unmatched to any gene: 22. The germline V gene has CDR1 MDHEN and CDR2 SYDVKM. Here the CDR3 reads CASRSYKFLRDSGPGELFF. The CDR3 DNA reads TGTGCCAGCAGATCCTACAAATTTCTCCGGGACAGCGGTCCCGGGGAGCTGTTTTTT.

This clonotype was recorded many times. This chain connects TRBV6-1 to TRBJ2-1, with 11 bases aligning to TRBD2. The CDR3 has 19 residues. V lost 0 bases and J lost 1; bases outside the gene matches: 8. Per germline, CDR1 MNHNS and CDR2 SASEGT. The CDR3: CASSEARLAGSWSYNEQFF. In nucleotides, the CDR3 is TGTGCCAGCAGTGAAGCGAGACTAGCGGGGAGTTGGTCCTACAATGAGCAGTTCTTC.

This clonotype turned up a few times. The V gene is TRBV29-1, the J gene TRBJ2-2; D may be TRBD1 (5 bases). This CDR3 has 14 amino acids. V lost 7 bases and J lost 7, with 19 bases in between. Per the germline V gene, CDR1 is SQVTM and CDR2 is ANQGSEA. The CDR3 loop reads CSGVTAGDGGELFF. Written as DNA, the CDR3 is TGCAGCGGGGTGACAGCCGGAGATGGCGGGGAGCTGTTTTTT.

In its sample, this clonotype was seen many times. The chain links TRBV29-1 to TRBJ1-1; possibly TRBD1 for D (5 bases). The CDR3 loop spans 15 amino acids. Trimming shortened V by 7 bases and J by 3 bases, and 21 bases separated the two germline ends. Germline V gives CDR1 SQVTM, CDR2 ANQGSEA. The CDR3 protein is CSAPRGGIPHTEAFF. The CDR3 DNA sequence: TGCAGCGCCCCGAGGGGTGGTATCCCTCACACTGAAGCTTTCTTT.

With respect to this clonotype: This clone may be a read error of a much larger clone one base away. The conserved closing phenylalanine or tryptophan is absent in this CDR3, likely reflecting a read error. The chain joins TRBV6-6 to TRBJ2-7, with 7 bases that match TRBD2. The J segment lost 1 base and the V segment lost 5 bases, leaving 11 bases of the junction unmatched. The length of the CDR3 is 16 residues. Looked up from germline, CDR1 is MNHNY and CDR2 is SVGAGI (reference sequence). CDR3 residues: CASSPPLAESSYEQYL. CDR3 coding DNA: TGTGCCAGCAGTCCACCTCTAGCGGAGAGTTCCTACGAGCAGTACCTC.

The rearrangement links TRBV4-1 to TRBJ1-1; D is possibly TRBD1 (5 bases). Germline CDR1 MGHRA, CDR2 YSYEKL. This CDR3 has 12 amino acids. The V gene lost 0 bases and the J gene lost 13 bases, with 12 bases spanning the gap. The CDR3 sequence: CASSQDRGTGFF. DNA for the CDR3: TGCGCCAGCAGCCAAGATCGGGGGACTGGTTTCTTT.

Points on this clonotype: A far larger clone is one nucleotide away, so this likely arose from a read error. The V call is TRBV7-3, the J call TRBJ2-1; D is uncertain. CDR1 and CDR2 from the germline V gene are SGHTA and FQGTGA. The CDR3 totals 13 residues. CDR3 bases: TGTGTCAGCAGCTTAGACCAATCCAATGAGCAGTTCTTC. Protein product: CVSSLDQSNEQFF.

A word on this clonotype: A much larger clone sits a single nucleotide away, making a read error possible. This chain joins TRBV15 and TRBJ1-1; TRBD1 might be the D (6 bases). Trimming stripped 0 bases from V and 7 bases from J, with 15 bases between. There are 15 residues in the CDR3. From germline, CDR1 is LNHNV and CDR2 YYDKDF (reference sequence). Here the CDR3 reads CATSREGTLGSEAFF. The DNA for the CDR3 is TGTGCCACCAGCAGAGAAGGGACATTAGGTAGTGAAGCTTTCTTT.

The chain recombines TRBV14 with TRBJ2-1; D is possibly TRBD1 (6 bases). The CDR3 is 15 amino acids. V lost 4 bases, J lost 7 bases, and 17 bases lay in between. The germline V gene encodes CDR1 SGHDN and CDR2 FVKESK. In nucleotides, the CDR3 is TGTGCCAGCAGCCCGATTCGACAGGATAAGAATGAGCAGTTCTTC. Amino acid sequence: CASSPIRQDKNEQFF.

This clonotype appeared many times. The genes are TRBV6-1 and TRBJ1-4, with D uncertain. From germline, CDR1 is MNHNS and CDR2 SASEGT. This CDR3 contains 13 residues. V shed 2 bases and J shed 5 bases, with 6 bases lying between them. The DNA of the CDR3 is TGTGCCAGCAGTGAAAGGAGGAATGAAAAACTGTTTTTT. Translating gives CASSERRNEKLFF.

As for this clonotype: A clone one base away is much larger, so this may be a read error. This sequence joins TRBV28 and TRBJ2-7, with 7 bases identical to TRBD1. This CDR3 contains 15 residues. Germline loops: CDR1 MDHEN, CDR2 SYDVKM. V trimming: 11 bases; J trimming: 6 bases; junction bases outside the gene matches: 19. The CDR3 nucleotides read TGTGCCGGCAATAATTTCGGACAGGCTCTCTCCGAGCAGTACTTC. Its translation: CAGNNFGQALSEQYF.

The chain is built from TRBV19 and TRBJ1-2; 7 nucleotides align to TRBD1. V lost 7 bases to trimming and J lost 4 bases; unmatched junction nucleotides: 9. The CDR3 covers 14 residues. The germline V gene encodes CDR1 LNHDA and CDR2 SQIVND (reference sequence). The CDR3 coding sequence is TGTGCCAGTACTCCGGACAGGTTGGGCTATGGCTACACCTTC. It translates to CASTPDRLGYGYTF.

This clonotype was recorded at least ten times. The chain uses TRBV12-3 or TRBV12-4 and TRBJ1-1; TRBD1 agrees at 7 bases. CDR3 length equals 12 residues. J gave up 8 bases and V 6 bases, and 6 bases lay outside the gene matches. The CDR3 DNA reads TGTGCCAGCAGCATTCGGACAGGAGAAGCTTTCTTT. Translated, it gives CASSIRTGEAFF.

Many counts were recorded for this clonotype. CDR3 protein: CASSFGTSGGAEQFF. Here the CDR3 DNA reads TGTGCCAGCAGTTTCGGGACTAGCGGGGGGGCTGAGCAGTTCTTC. The gene calls are TRBV12-3 or TRBV12-4 and TRBJ2-1; TRBD2 matches 16 bases. The V segment lost 3 bases and the J segment 9 bases; nucleotides outside the gene matches: 2. The length of the CDR3 is 15 residues.

To note about this clonotype: A clone one base away is much larger, so this may be a read error. The genes are TRBV11-2 and TRBJ1-1; possible D gene TRBD1, 6 bases. Germline V CDR1 and CDR2: SGHAT, FQNNGV. The CDR3 sequence is 15 residues long. The CDR3 loop reads CASSLGDRGGTEALF. In DNA, the CDR3 is TGTGCCAGCAGCTTAGGAGACCGCGGGGGCACTGAAGCTCTCTTT. Full variable domain (rest looked up from reference TRBV11-2 and TRBJ1-1): EAGVAQSPRYKIIEKRQSVAFWCNPISGHATLYWYQQILGQGPKLLIQFQNNGVVDDSQLPKDRFSAERLKGVDSTLKIQPAKLEDSAVYLCASSLGDRGGTEALFGQGTRLTVV.

This clonotype was seen once. This could be a read error, since a much larger clone is one nucleotide away. This rearrangement joins TRBV7-8 to TRBJ1-5, with D hard to call. CDR3 size: 13 residues. Trimming removed 3 bases at V and 6 bases at J, with 9 bases between. The V gene's germline CDR1 is SGHVS and CDR2 FQNEAQ. Here the CDR3 reads CASSFGYSQPQHF. Here the CDR3 DNA reads TGTGCCAGCAGCTTTGGATACAGTCAGCCCCAGCATTTT.

This clonotype came up many times. The V gene is TRBV6-6, the J gene TRBJ1-5; the D gene is possibly TRBD1 (5 bases). The CDR3 has 12 residues. V lost 6 bases and J 7 bases, leaving 10 bases between the germline ends. CDR1 and CDR2 from the germline V gene are MNHNY and SVGAGI (reference sequence). The CDR3 sequence: CASRRQFQPQHF. CDR3 nucleotides: TGTGCCAGCAGGAGACAGTTCCAGCCCCAGCATTTT.

This clonotype was recorded a few times. The rearrangement links TRBV20-1 to TRBJ2-3; D not resolved. CDR3 size: 14 residues. Between the trimmed V and J ends, which lost 0 bases and 3 bases, there was a span of 10 bases. Germline V lookup: CDR1 DFQATT, CDR2 SNEGSKA (reference sequence). CDR3: CSARDWAKTDTQYF. CDR3 nucleotide sequence: TGCAGTGCTAGAGATTGGGCCAAGACAGATACGCAGTATTTT.

This clonotype was counted ten times or more. The rearrangement uses TRBV28 and TRBJ2-1; 9 nucleotides line up with TRBD2. Germline V gene sequence: CDR1 MDHEN, CDR2 SYDVKM. V lost 5 bases and J lost 0; bases outside the gene matches: 5. The CDR3 has 16 amino acids. The CDR3 sequence is CASSPSTSGSYNEQFF. The CDR3 DNA reads as TGTGCCAGCAGTCCATCGACTAGCGGCTCCTACAATGAGCAGTTCTTC.